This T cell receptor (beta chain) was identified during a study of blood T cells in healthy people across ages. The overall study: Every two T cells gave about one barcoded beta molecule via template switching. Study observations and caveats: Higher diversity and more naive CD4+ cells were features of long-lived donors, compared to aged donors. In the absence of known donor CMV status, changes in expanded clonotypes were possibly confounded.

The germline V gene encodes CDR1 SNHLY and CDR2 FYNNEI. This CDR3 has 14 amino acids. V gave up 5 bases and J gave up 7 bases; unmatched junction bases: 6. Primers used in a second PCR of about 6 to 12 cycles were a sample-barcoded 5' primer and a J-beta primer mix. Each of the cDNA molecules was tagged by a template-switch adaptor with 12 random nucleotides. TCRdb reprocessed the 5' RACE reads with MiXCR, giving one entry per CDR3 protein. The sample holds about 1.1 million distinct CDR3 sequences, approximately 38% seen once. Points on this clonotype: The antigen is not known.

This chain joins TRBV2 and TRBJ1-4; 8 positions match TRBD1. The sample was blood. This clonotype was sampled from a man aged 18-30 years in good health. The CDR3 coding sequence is TGTGCCAGCAGTAAGGACAGGGCTACTGAAAAACTGTTTTTT. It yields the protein CASSKDRATEKLFF.